This record concerns one TCR beta chain sequence. There is no known antigen for this receptor. Within one base of it there is no much larger clone, and no base qualities were kept. The patients who supplied the archived tumor blocks had received no neoadjuvant therapy before resection. For the preserved-tissue arm, the study drew on approximately 32 surgical resection samples taken from 24 pancreatic ductal adenocarcinoma patients who had not been treated previously. For the resection arm, DNA was extracted from ten 5-micron curls of FFPE tumor adjacent to the multiplex immunohistochemistry slide. The germline V gene encodes CDR1 SQVTM and CDR2 ANQGSEA. V loses 1 base of germline sequence and J loses 6 bases, and the interval between the two ends is 15 bases. The cysteine opens and the phenylalanine closes a CDR3 of 14 amino acids. Just the 42-base CDR3 DNA is kept, in frame starting at base 1. The sample originates from a study of CXCR4 blockade with PD-1 therapy in pancreatic cancer (dated by TCRdb to the late 2010s). With regard to the full study: The study analyzed resected pancreatic ductal adenocarcinoma using both multiplex immunohistochemistry and TCRbeta immunosequencing, alongside ex vivo slice culture that tested PD-1 and CXCR4 blockade. Two geographically distinct regions were TCR-sequenced from each of about six tumors to assess intratumoral heterogeneity. Here is what the overall study found, with its caveats: Only TCRbeta chains were sequenced, so true antigen-specificity overlap of convergent dominant clones remained unconfirmed pending paired alpha-beta single-cell sequencing. Clonal expansion was observed in tumors, with a mean productive clonality of 0.14 compared with roughly 0.046 in healthy blood, but no correlation between clonality and survival was found. The frequency of each amino acid clone correlated strongly with the number of distinct nucleotide rearrangements encoding that clone, suggesting convergent selection driven by common tumor antigens.

Using the immunoSEQ Assay at Adaptive Biotechnologies, the researchers immunosequenced TCRbeta CDR3 regions from the extracted DNA. The source study handled its data this way. To quantify the absolute abundance of each unique TCRbeta CDR3, sequences were collapsed and filtered. Clonality was defined as 1 minus Pielou's evenness, computed on productive in-frame rearrangements only. Regional overlap tracked the top 100 nucleotide rearrangements across paired samples, with Morisita index comparing paired versus unrelated samples. The immunoSEQ Rearrangement Details tool was used to assess convergence of nucleotide rearrangements onto identical amino acid sequences. TCRdb re-hosts the immuneACCESS table, in-frame sequences only. Its copies lack some clones; in the studies checked, an unresolved V gene accounts for under half of them, and the cause for the rest is not known. V, J and clone size are those of that table, while D and trimming were read from the DNA. The sample has about 3,500 clones on record, 45% to 50% of them singletons. 18% of the sample is in the top ten clones.

The source material was tumor tissue. This TCR came from a human donor with pancreatic ductal adenocarcinoma. The V and J segments used are TRBV29-1 and TRBJ1-1; the D gene cannot be named for sure. CDR3 protein: CSVEAQREDAEAFF. DNA sequence: TGCAGCGTTGAAGCCCAGCGGGAAGACGCTGAAGCTTTCTTT.